The next 21 T cell receptor beta chains were all read from a single sample in a study of T-cell reconstitution after alpha-beta-depleted transplantation in children. Unique molecular identifiers were used to barcode this TCRbeta library. TCRdb called the PCR reads again in MiXCR, with one record for every CDR3 protein. The sample lists some 350,000 distinct CDR3 sequences; about 17% were seen once. The input for sequencing was PBMCs, mostly from graft donor cells, taken 360 days after TCRalphabeta/CD19-depleted stem cell transplant. Every receptor here comes from a male patient between 2 and 9 years old who had a stem cell transplant for acute lymphoblastic leukemia, so the T cells may come from the graft donor.

This clonotype was recorded a few times. The chain carries TRBV28 and TRBJ2-3; 10 bases agree with TRBD2. The V gene end was trimmed by 6 bases and the J gene end by 5 bases; junction bases not matched to a gene: 2. Looked up from germline, CDR1 is MDHEN and CDR2 is SYDVKM. CDR3 length equals 13 residues. In DNA, the CDR3 is TGTGCCAGCAGATGGACTAGCGGAGATACGCAGTATTTT. Translated, it gives CASRWTSGDTQYF.

The table lists this clonotype with a few counts. The V call is TRBV4-2, the J call TRBJ1-3; the D gene is possibly TRBD1 (5 bases). With 8 bases removed from V and 1 base from J, the gap between germline ends came to 15 bases. This CDR3 has 15 amino acids. Germline V gene data show CDR1 as LGHNA and CDR2 as YNFKEQ. In nucleotides, the CDR3 is TGTGCCAGCGGGGCACCCCGTGCATCTGGAAACACCATATATTTT. It yields the protein CASGAPRASGNTIYF.

The V gene is TRBV7-9, the J gene TRBJ2-7; D gene uncertain. Trimming stripped 8 bases from V and 2 bases from J, with 13 bases between. Per germline, CDR1 SEHNR and CDR2 FQNEAQ (reference sequence). This CDR3 comprises 13 residues. CDR3 loop: CASGPKETYEQYF. The DNA for the CDR3 is TGTGCCAGCGGCCCTAAGGAAACCTACGAGCAGTACTTC.

The V and J genes are TRBV5-6 and TRBJ1-5; D possibly corresponds to TRBD1 (6 bases). Germline V CDR1 and CDR2: SGHDT, YYEEEE. The CDR3 totals 15 residues. Deletions cut 4 bases from V and 2 bases from J, with 13 bases between. The CDR3 region is CASSLRSGGNQPQHF. CDR3 nucleotide sequence: TGTGCCAGCAGCCTGCGATCAGGGGGCAATCAGCCCCAGCATTTT.

In its sample, this clonotype was seen a few times. This chain joins TRBV4-1 and TRBJ2-1, with TRBD2 matching 14 bases. CDR3 length: 17 residues. The germline CDR1 and CDR2 sequences are MGHRA and YSYEKL. Losses at the gene ends were 0 bases for V and 9 bases for J; bases not matched to a gene: 7. The CDR3 loop is CASSQDRLAGGPSEQFF. CDR3 sequence (DNA): TGCGCCAGCAGCCAAGACAGACTAGCGGGAGGGCCGAGTGAGCAGTTCTTC.

V and J are TRBV4-1 and TRBJ2-7, with a tentative D call TRBD2 (5 bases). Germline CDR1 and CDR2: MGHRA and YSYEKL. V was clipped by 0 bases and J by 2 bases, with 11 bases between them. CDR3 length: 15 residues. This CDR3 is CASSQDLRRPYEQYF. Written as DNA, the CDR3 is TGCGCCAGCAGCCAAGATTTGCGGAGGCCCTACGAGCAGTACTTC.

There are a few counts of this clonotype. The chain recombines TRBV7-6 with TRBJ2-2; a weak D match, TRBD2 (5 bases). Looked up from germline, CDR1 is SGHVS and CDR2 is FNYEAQ. CDR3 length equals 16 residues. The V end lost 1 base, the J end lost 5 bases, and 14 bases lay between the germline ends. The DNA of the CDR3 is TGTGCCAGCAGCTTAGATGCTGGACTTCATACCGGGGAGCTGTTTTTT. Protein product: CASSLDAGLHTGELFF.

This clonotype was detected a few times. This sequence joins TRBV4-3 and TRBJ2-5, with D perhaps matching TRBD2 (7 bases). Between the trimmed V and J ends, which lost 0 bases and 5 bases, there was a span of 16 bases. The CDR3 is made up of 16 amino acids. CDR1 and CDR2 (germline): LGHNA, YSLEER. CDR3 residues: CASSQDRGGLWETQYF. In nucleotides, the CDR3 is TGCGCCAGCAGCCAAGATAGGGGGGGATTGTGGGAGACCCAGTACTTC.

The sample holds many counts of this clonotype. The V gene is TRBV10-3, the J gene TRBJ2-7, with 7 nucleotides matching TRBD2. Germline-derived CDR1 and CDR2 are ENHRY and SYGVKD. This CDR3 spans 13 amino acids. Germline trimming cut 6 bases from V and 3 bases from J; bases unmatched to any gene: 5. The CDR3 coding sequence is TGTGCCATCAGGGCGGGAGCTCTCTACGAGCAGTACTTC. It yields the protein CAIRAGALYEQYF.

This clonotype showed up just a few times. V gene TRBV28 combines with J gene TRBJ2-1; D tentatively reads TRBD1 or TRBD2 (5 bases each). The CDR3 is 17 amino acids. Trimming took off 7 bases at V and 0 bases at J, with 19 bases between the two ends. Germline CDR1 MDHEN, CDR2 SYDVKM. CDR3 nucleotides: TGTGCCAGCAATTTCCCACGGGGCCCCAGCTCCTACAATGAGCAGTTCTTC. This encodes CASNFPRGPSSYNEQFF.

This clonotype appeared a few times. The genes are TRBV29-1 and TRBJ2-2, with a weak D call TRBD1 (5 bases). Trimming took off 4 bases at V and 4 bases at J, with 13 bases between the two ends. CDR1 and CDR2 from the germline V gene are SQVTM and ANQGSEA. CDR3 length: 14 residues. The CDR3 region is CSVGHRSGTGELFF. The DNA for the CDR3 is TGCAGCGTTGGTCACAGGTCGGGCACCGGGGAGCTGTTTTTT.

The chain links TRBV18 to TRBJ2-7; possibly TRBD2 for D (6 bases). Germline-derived CDR1 and CDR2 are KGHSH and LQKENI. V was pared by 3 bases and J by 3 bases, with 12 bases between. The CDR3 runs to 14 residues. CDR3 loop: CASSPGGRIYEQYF. The CDR3 DNA sequence: TGTGCCAGCTCACCGGGGGGACGGATCTACGAGCAGTACTTC.

The chain combines TRBV7-6 with TRBJ2-2; D possibly corresponds to TRBD1 (6 bases). Between the trimmed V and J ends, which lost 4 bases and 6 bases, there was a span of 12 bases. Germline V lookup: CDR1 SGHVS, CDR2 FNYEAQ. This CDR3 has 14 residues. The CDR3 loop reads CASSSTGPAGELFF. The CDR3, as DNA: TGTGCCAGCAGCTCAACAGGGCCAGCCGGGGAGCTGTTTTTT.

This clonotype was seen more than once but under ten times. The rearrangement joins TRBV12-5 to TRBJ2-3, with unresolved D. Germline CDR1 and CDR2: LGHNT and FRNRAP. Trimming removed 2 bases at V and 2 bases at J, with 2 bases between. The CDR3 has 12 residues. CDR3 protein: CASGLFTDTQYF. DNA of the CDR3: TGTGCTAGTGGTTTGTTCACAGATACGCAGTATTTT.

The rearrangement uses TRBV5-5 and TRBJ2-7, with D perhaps matching TRBD1 (6 bases). Germline-derived CDR1 and CDR2 are SGHKS and YYEKEE (reference sequence). The CDR3 totals 13 residues. V was shortened by 2 bases and J by 4 bases, with 10 bases between the two germline ends. CDR3 in DNA: TGTGCCAGCAGCTTAAGGGGGTGGTACGAGCAGTACTTC. Translation: CASSLRGWYEQYF.

This clonotype was seen ten or more times. The chain combines TRBV20-1 with TRBJ1-1; no clear D gene. The CDR3 is made up of 14 amino acids. Deletions cut 5 bases from V and 3 bases from J, with 16 bases between. Germline loops: CDR1 DFQATT, CDR2 SNEGSKA (reference sequence). CDR3 in amino acids: CSAGSGPLYTEAFF. The CDR3 DNA follows: TGCAGTGCTGGATCAGGCCCCCTCTACACTGAAGCTTTCTTT.

The chain couples TRBV12-3 or TRBV12-4 to TRBJ2-1; D is uncertain. V was shortened by 5 bases and J by 6 bases, with 14 bases between the two germline ends. This CDR3 is 14 amino acids long. The CDR3 spells CASSAGVVPNEQFF. CDR3 DNA sequence: TGTGCCAGCAGTGCCGGCGTAGTCCCCAATGAGCAGTTCTTC.

This clonotype was seen more than once but under ten times. The rearrangement joins TRBV28 to TRBJ2-3, with D maybe TRBD2 (5 bases). Germline CDR1 MDHEN, CDR2 SYDVKM. The CDR3 extends over 12 amino acids. V was trimmed by 11 bases and J by 4 bases, leaving 13 bases between them. CDR3 nucleotides: TGTGCCGCCACTGGGAGCCCAGATACGCAGTATTTT. This translates into CAATGSPDTQYF. Using reference TRBV28 and TRBJ2-3 for the parts outside the CDR3, the full variable domain is DVKVTQSSRYLVKRTGEKVFLECVQDMDHENMFWYRQDPGLGLRLIYFSYDVKMKEKGDIPEGYSVSREKKERFSLILESASTNQTSMYLCAATGSPDTQYFGPGTRLTVL.

This clonotype was counted only a few times. The genes are TRBV9 and TRBJ1-1; the D gene is possibly TRBD1 (5 bases). The germline V gene encodes CDR1 SGDLS and CDR2 YYNGEE. V was clipped by 6 bases and J by 4 bases, with 13 bases between them. The CDR3 covers 13 residues. The CDR3 sequence: CASTRGGATEAFF. The CDR3 DNA follows: TGTGCCAGCACTCGGGGCGGGGCCACTGAAGCTTTCTTT.

The table lists this clonotype with many counts. This chain links TRBV3-1 with TRBJ2-4, with 10 bases matching TRBD2. The junction had 3 bases not matched to a gene; V was cut back by 4 bases and J by 0 bases. Germline CDR1 reads LGHDT; CDR2 reads YNNKEL (reference sequence). The CDR3 length is 16 residues. DNA of the CDR3: TGTGCCAGCAGCCCTGGACTAGCGGTAGCCAAAAACATTCAGTACTTC. It is translated as CASSPGLAVAKNIQYF.

CDR3 residues: CASSQDSGGAETQYF. The CDR3 DNA sequence: TGCGCCAGCAGCCAAGATTCAGGGGGCGCAGAGACCCAGTACTTC. The chain links TRBV4-3 to TRBJ2-5; 8 bases align to TRBD1. The V and J ends lost 0 bases and 4 bases, in that order; junction bases with no gene match: 4. This CDR3 region has 15 residues. CDR1 is LGHNA and CDR2 is YSLEER in the germline V gene.